The 18 T cell receptor beta chains given below trace back to one sample, sequenced in a study of T cell changes during pregnancy in multiple sclerosis. Generated by immunoSEQ multiplex PCR, the TCRdb table keeps only in-frame clones and is missing some. This sample carries about 11,000 clones, just under 95% of them seen once, and the ten largest clones take around 0.28%. This specimen was CD4+ T cells from peripheral blood mononuclear cells, taken before pregnancy. These receptor sequences come from a female donor with multiple sclerosis, enrolled in a pregnancy study.

The chain employs TRBV5-1 and TRBJ2-5, with 15 bases that match TRBD2. The germline CDR1 and CDR2 sequences are SGHRS and YFSETQ. Unmatched junction bases numbered 3, after V lost 4 bases and J lost 5 bases. The CDR3 totals 15 residues. This CDR3 is CASSRGLAGGETQYF. CDR3 DNA: TGCGCCAGCAGCCGTGGACTAGCGGGGGGGGAGACCCAGTACTTC.

The gene calls are TRBV18 and TRBJ2-7, with TRBD2 identical over 13 bases. In germline, CDR1 is KGHSH, CDR2 LQKENI. The CDR3 runs to 18 residues. Trimming removed 5 bases from V and 0 bases from J; junction bases left unmatched: 10. DNA for the CDR3: TGTGCCAGCTCAGGACCGGGACTAGCGGGGACCAGCTCCTACGAGCAGTACTTC. Translating gives CASSGPGLAGTSSYEQYF.

V gene TRBV7-9 combines with J gene TRBJ1-2; TRBD1 matches at 7 bases. The germline gives CDR1 SEHNR, CDR2 FQNEAQ (reference sequence). The CDR3 is 13 residues long. V lost 5 bases, J lost 4 bases, and 4 bases stayed unmatched. Here the CDR3 DNA reads TGTGCCAGCAGCCAAACAGGGGTCTATGGCTACACCTTC. Protein product: CASSQTGVYGYTF.

The gene calls are TRBV10-3 and TRBJ2-2; D is undetermined. Germline V gene sequence: CDR1 ENHRY, CDR2 SYGVKD. With 2 bases removed from V and 6 bases from J, the gap between germline ends came to 13 bases. This CDR3 region has 15 residues. CDR3 loop: CAISETGISSGELFF. The DNA for the CDR3 is TGTGCCATCAGTGAGACCGGTATTTCGTCCGGGGAGCTGTTTTTT.

The chain has TRBV7-2 and TRBJ1-1, with 7 nucleotides matching TRBD1. CDR1 and CDR2 (germline): SGHTA, FQGNSA. This CDR3 is 14 amino acids long. V gave up 5 bases and J gave up 10 bases; unmatched junction bases: 13. The CDR3 protein is CASSTSGTARGAFF. CDR3 DNA sequence: TGTGCCAGCAGCACCTCCGGGACAGCCCGCGGAGCTTTCTTT.

A few counts support this clone. The chain carries TRBV4-2 and TRBJ1-5, with 9 bases lining up with TRBD1. The CDR3 is made up of 16 amino acids. J was trimmed by 7 bases and V by 3 bases; bases with no gene match: 10. The germline gives CDR1 LGHNA, CDR2 YNFKEQ. The CDR3 reads CASSHAGTGPSQPQHF. Here the CDR3 DNA reads TGTGCCAGCAGCCACGCCGGGACAGGGCCGTCCCAGCCCCAGCATTTT.

J is TRBJ2-7 and V is TRBV27; 9 bases line up with TRBD1. The CDR3 spans 16 residues. Trimming cost V 8 bases and J 3 bases; bases outside gene matches: 14. Per germline, CDR1 MNHEY and CDR2 SMNVEV (reference sequence). The CDR3 bases are TGTGCCAGCGGACCTTCTAACAGGGGGCCCCTCTACGAGCAGTACTTC. Translated: CASGPSNRGPLYEQYF.

This chain links TRBV30 with TRBJ2-1, with a possible D match to TRBD2 (5 bases). With 4 bases removed from V and 0 bases from J, the gap between germline ends came to 16 bases. The length of the CDR3 is 16 residues. The germline gives CDR1 GTSNPN, CDR2 SVGIG (reference sequence). CDR3 bases: TGTGCCTGGACCTTGGGGAGTCAGAGCTCCTACAATGAGCAGTTCTTC. Amino acids: CAWTLGSQSSYNEQFF.

The V gene is TRBV27, the J gene TRBJ2-5; 10 bases are shared with TRBD1. Per germline, CDR1 MNHEY and CDR2 SMNVEV (reference sequence). V was pared by 8 bases and J by 1 base, with 7 bases of the junction left unmatched. This CDR3 is built from 15 residues. The CDR3 bases are TGTGCCAGCTCCGGACGGACAGGGGGCCAAGAGACCCAGTACTTC. Protein sequence: CASSGRTGGQETQYF.

This clone was found once. The gene calls are TRBV30 and TRBJ1-2; possibly TRBD1 for D (5 bases). V gave up 0 bases and J gave up 8 bases, with 19 bases separating them. CDR1 GTSNPN and CDR2 SVGIG come from the germline V gene (reference sequence). There are 15 residues in the CDR3. CDR3 amino acids: CAWSVLLGGIGGYTF. For the CDR3, the DNA is TGTGCCTGGAGTGTACTCCTCGGGGGGATAGGCGGCTACACCTTC.

The chain carries TRBV30 and TRBJ2-7, with a possible D match to TRBD2 (6 bases). The V end lost 0 bases, the J end lost 6 bases, and 15 bases lay between the germline ends. CDR1 and CDR2 (germline): GTSNPN, SVGIG (reference sequence). This CDR3 spans 14 amino acids. The CDR3 region is CAWSVGGTLGEQYF. In DNA form, the CDR3 reads TGTGCCTGGAGTGTAGGAGGGACCCTCGGCGAGCAGTACTTC.

The V and J genes are TRBV2 and TRBJ1-1; D is unresolved. From germline, CDR1 is SNHLY and CDR2 FYNNEI. The CDR3 sequence is 15 residues long. The V gene lost 9 bases and the J gene lost 0 bases, with 17 bases spanning the gap. The CDR3 here is CARSGGPQMNTEAFF. The CDR3, as DNA: TGTGCCAGAAGCGGCGGACCGCAAATGAACACTGAAGCTTTCTTT. The whole variable domain, filled in from reference TRBV2 and TRBJ1-1, reads EPEVTQTPSHQVTQMGQEVILRCVPISNHLYFYWYRQILGQKVEFLVSFYNNEISEKSEIFDDQFSVERPDGSNFTLKIRSTKLEDSAMYFCARSGGPQMNTEAFFGQGTRLTVV.

The chain combines TRBV30 with TRBJ2-5; tentatively, D is TRBD2 (5 bases). Germline CDR1 GTSNPN, CDR2 SVGIG (reference sequence). The CDR3 consists of 11 residues. Trimming left V 4 bases short and J 5 bases short, with 8 bases between. The CDR3 is CAWTGGETQYF. CDR3 in DNA: TGTGCCTGGACAGGCGGGGAGACCCAGTACTTC.

The chain recombines TRBV4-1 with TRBJ1-1; D possibly corresponds to TRBD1 (5 bases). Trimming cost V 0 bases and J 4 bases, with 12 bases left between them. The CDR3 contains 15 residues. The germline gives CDR1 MGHRA, CDR2 YSYEKL. In DNA form, the CDR3 reads TGCGCCAGCAGCCAAGATCGGTGGGGGGGCACTGAAGCTTTCTTT. Translating gives CASSQDRWGGTEAFF.

This clone appeared a few times. In DNA, the CDR3 is TGTGCCAGCAGCCCCGGACAGGGTGACTATGGCTACACCTTC. It codes for CASSPGQGDYGYTF. The chain links TRBV7-3 to TRBJ1-2, with 8 bases matching TRBD1. Germline V gene data show CDR1 as SGHTA and CDR2 as FQGTGA. The CDR3 is 14 residues long. The V segment lost 5 bases and the J segment 3 bases; nucleotides outside the gene matches: 5.

This chain links TRBV27 with TRBJ1-2; the D gene is possibly TRBD1 (6 bases). This CDR3 has 16 residues. V was cut by 2 bases and J by 1 base, with 14 bases left in between. CDR1 and CDR2 from the germline V gene are MNHEY and SMNVEV (reference sequence). Here the CDR3 DNA reads TGTGCCAGCAGTTTAAGGCACAGGGCTTTTAACTATGGCTACACCTTC. It encodes CASSLRHRAFNYGYTF.

The chain links TRBV4-1 to TRBJ2-2; 7 bases are shared with TRBD2. CDR3 length equals 18 residues. Germline assignment: CDR1 MGHRA and CDR2 YSYEKL. Trimming at V came to 0 bases and at J to 4 bases, leaving 11 bases not matched to a gene. The CDR3 spells CASSQDLLGGGGTGELFF. The CDR3 bases are TGCGCCAGCAGCCAAGATCTTCTGGGGGGGGGAGGCACCGGGGAGCTGTTTTTT.

The gene calls are TRBV19 and TRBJ2-1, with TRBD2 matching over 10 bases. Trimming took 6 bases from V and 8 from J; bases not matched to a gene: 10. Per germline, CDR1 LNHDA and CDR2 SQIVND (reference sequence). The CDR3 loop spans 15 amino acids. CDR3 region: CASRMKRGGFYEQFF. CDR3 nucleotide sequence: TGTGCCAGTAGGATGAAGCGGGGGGGCTTTTATGAGCAGTTCTTC.